A selection of T cell receptor beta chains follows, all from one sample in a study of OX40 agonist ivuxolimab in advanced cancers. Some clones are missing from TCRdb's copy, which holds only in-frame ones; the method was immunoSEQ multiplex PCR. The data show roughly 80,000 clones, over 70% seen once. The sample was CD4+ or CD8+ T cells sorted from blood, taken in a trial of the OX40 agonist ivuxolimab. The receptors come from an adult with an advanced solid tumor such as melanoma, head and neck, liver or kidney cancer. Both conserved end residues are part of each CDR3. Fields, in order: D gene, V gene, clone size, J gene, CDR3 length, CDR3 DNA, CDR3 protein. D genes are given only for firm matches. The size of a clone is reported for some rows only, either as once, few or many, or as a class for expanded clones.

TRBD1,TRBV6-5,-,TRBJ2-5,14,TGTGCCAGCACCGCAGGGGGAGTGTTGGAGACCCAGTACTTC,CASTAGGVLETQYF
-,TRBV11-2,-,TRBJ2-5,16,TGTGCCAGCAGCCTAGGTCAGGACGGAAGACAAGAGACCCAGTACTTC,CASSLGQDGRQETQYF
-,TRBV4-3,-,TRBJ2-1,15,TGCGCCAGCAGCCAAGTTGTGATCTCCTACAATGAGCAGTTCTTC,CASSQVVISYNEQFF
-,TRBV5-1,-,TRBJ2-7,12,TGCGCCAGCAGCACGGGTTCCTACGAGCAGTACTTC,CASSTGSYEQYF
-,TRBV30,-,TRBJ2-2,12,TGTGCCTGGAGTGGTGTGCACGGGGAGCTGTTTTTT,CAWSGVHGELFF
TRBD2,TRBV7-2,-,TRBJ2-1,15,TGTGCCAGCAGCTTAACGGGGGGGCTTTTCAATGAGCAGTTCTTC,CASSLTGGLFNEQFF
-,TRBV7-2,-,TRBJ2-5,14,TGTGCCAGCAGCCCCGGGGGCCGGGGGGAGACCCAGTACTTC,CASSPGGRGETQYF
-,TRBV5-1,-,TRBJ2-7,14,TGCGCCAGCAGCTTGGCTGGGGACGGCTACGAGCAGTACTTC,CASSLAGDGYEQYF
-,TRBV4-3,-,TRBJ2-1,19,TGCGCCAGCAGCCAAGACCCCATCCGGGGCGAGAGCTCCTACAATGAGCAGTTCTTC,CASSQDPIRGESSYNEQFF
TRBD1,TRBV5-1,-,TRBJ1-2,14,TGCGCCAGCAGCTTGGGACAGGGAATGGGTGGCTACACCTTC,CASSLGQGMGGYTF
-,TRBV6-1,-,TRBJ1-1,14,TGTGCCAGCAGTCGCGACCCATTGAACACTGAAGCTTTCTTT,CASSRDPLNTEAFF
-,TRBV5-6,-,TRBJ1-3,16,TGTGCCAGCAGCTTGCTATCAGGGTTCTCTGGAAACACCATATATTTT,CASSLLSGFSGNTIYF
TRBD1,TRBV7-2,few,TRBJ2-7,14,TGTGCCAGCAGTATAGGGGACAGAACCTACGAGCAGTACTTC,CASSIGDRTYEQYF
-,TRBV29-1,-,TRBJ1-1,12,TGCAGCGTTGAACCCGGGGGCATTGAAGCTTTCTTT,CSVEPGGIEAFF
TRBD1,TRBV7-2,-,TRBJ1-2,15,TGTGCCAGCAGCAAAGTCGGACAGGGGGACTATGGCTACACCTTC,CASSKVGQGDYGYTF
TRBD1,TRBV5-6,few,TRBJ1-1,14,TGTGCCAGCAGTCCGACAGGGGAATTCACTGAAGCTTTCTTT,CASSPTGEFTEAFF
TRBD2,TRBV7-7,few,TRBJ2-7,15,TGTGCTAGCAGCTTGCTAGCGGGGCCCCTCTACGAGCAGTACTTC,CASSLLAGPLYEQYF
TRBD1,TRBV29-1,-,TRBJ2-7,13,TGCAGCGTTAAAGGACAGGGGGTGGTCGAGCAGTACTTC,CSVKGQGVVEQYF
-,TRBV11-3,few,TRBJ1-1,13,TGTGCCAGCAGTAAGGGGGAAAACACTGAAGCTTTCTTT,CASSKGENTEAFF
-,TRBV5-5,once,TRBJ2-6,15,TGTGCCAGCAGCTTGGGTACAGGGTGGGCCAACGTCCTGACTTTC,CASSLGTGWANVLTF
TRBD2,TRBV6-5,-,TRBJ2-7,15,TGTGCCAGCAGTTCGACTAGCGGGGGGTCCTACGAGCAGTACTTC,CASSSTSGGSYEQYF
-,TRBV9,-,TRBJ2-3,14,TGTGCCAGCAGCGCCCAGACAGCCCGAGGTACGCAGTATTTT,CASSAQTARGTQYF
TRBD1,TRBV27,-,TRBJ1-5,15,TGTGCCAGCAGTTTAGGGGGGACAGGGTTTCAGCCCCAGCATTTT,CASSLGGTGFQPQHF
-,TRBV15,-,TRBJ2-1,11,TGTGCCACCAGCAAGAACAATGAGCAGTTCTTC,CATSKNNEQFF
TRBD1,TRBV4-3,-,TRBJ1-4,15,TGCGCCAGCAGCCAAGACCCAGGGGGCGATGAAAAACTGTTTTTT,CASSQDPGGDEKLFF
-,TRBV11-3,-,TRBJ1-3,12,TGTGCCAGCAGCCAGGGAGGAAACACCATATATTTT,CASSQGGNTIYF
-,TRBV4-2,many,TRBJ2-5,14,TGTGCCAGCAGCCAAGGGCAGGGCGAAGAGACCCAGTACTTC,CASSQGQGEETQYF
-,TRBV4-1,-,TRBJ2-7,15,TGCGCCAGCAGCCAAGCCCTGACGACTACCTACGAGCAGTACTTC,CASSQALTTTYEQYF
-,TRBV29-1,once,TRBJ1-3,16,TGCAGCGTTGAGGAATTTAGGACAGAGACTGGAAACACCATATATTTT,CSVEEFRTETGNTIYF
-,TRBV7-2,-,TRBJ2-3,16,TGTGCCAGCAGCACGAAGCGGCTAGGGGGCACAGATACGCAGTATTTT,CASSTKRLGGTDTQYF
TRBD2,TRBV5-1,-,TRBJ2-3,17,TGCGCCAGCAGCCCGATCCTGAGCGGGAGGTTGGCAGATACGCAGTATTTT,CASSPILSGRLADTQYF
-,TRBV19,-,TRBJ1-6,16,TGTGCCAGTAGCCTTTGGCAAAACGCCGTGGGTTCACCCCTCCACTTT,CASSLWQNAVGSPLHF
-,TRBV9,-,TRBJ2-1,13,TGTGCCAGCAGCCTGGCGGGGCTCAATGAGCAGTTCTTC,CASSLAGLNEQFF